This entry lists 21 T cell receptor beta chains sequenced from one sample in a study of T cell responses to AZD1222 COVID-19 vaccine. The repertoire was sequenced with immunoSEQ multiplex PCR; TCRdb's copy has only in-frame clones and lacks some. The table includes approximately 92,000 clones, roughly 88% detected once. The specimen was peripheral blood, collected on day 0 of AZD1222 vaccination. These TCRs come from an adult in good health.

Written as DNA, the CDR3 is TGTGCCAGCAGTTTAGGGAGCGTGGAGGGGTACACCTTC. Its protein is CASSLGSVEGYTF. The chain uses TRBV12-3 or TRBV12-4 and TRBJ1-2, with D maybe TRBD1 (5 bases). V was shortened by 1 base and J by 11 bases, with 14 bases between the two germline ends. This CDR3 has 13 amino acids.

The V gene is TRBV21-1, the J gene TRBJ2-7; the table calls TRBD2, which could not be checked here. TRBV21-1 has pseudogene status. This CDR3 has 14 residues. The CDR3 DNA reads as TGTGCCAGCAGCAAACTGCAGCGATTCTACGAGCAGTACTTC. Protein sequence: CASSKLQRFYEQYF.

This sequence joins TRBV19 and TRBJ2-3, with D uncertain. Germline V lookup: CDR1 LNHDA, CDR2 SQIVND (reference sequence). The CDR3 length is 16 residues. The V end lost 2 bases, the J end lost 8 bases, and 20 bases lay between the germline ends. CDR3 loop: CASSIMGADLGSTQYF. CDR3 coding DNA: TGTGCCAGTAGTATAATGGGTGCGGACCTCGGAAGTACGCAGTATTTT.

This chain joins TRBV7-2 and TRBJ2-7; 8 positions match TRBD2. CDR3 size: 15 residues. In germline, CDR1 is SGHTA, CDR2 FQGNSA. The ends lost 2 bases at V and 3 bases at J; junction bases unmatched: 6. As DNA, the CDR3 is TGTGCCAGCAGCTTAAGCGGGGGTGGAGTCTACGAGCAGTACTTC. It is translated as CASSLSGGGVYEQYF. Full variable domain (outside the CDR3, taken from reference TRBV7-2 and TRBJ2-7): GAGVSQSPSNKVTEKGKDVELRCDPISGHTALYWYRQSLGQGLEFLIYFQGNSAPDKSGLPSDRFSAERTGGSVSTLTIQRTQQEDSAVYLCASSLSGGGVYEQYFGPGTRLTVT.

The J gene is TRBJ2-7, the V gene TRBV5-1; D is possibly TRBD1 (6 bases). This CDR3 has 11 amino acids. CDR1 and CDR2 from the germline V gene are SGHRS and YFSETQ. Trimming left V 6 bases short and J 6 bases short, with 10 bases between. CDR3 protein: CASNLGGEQYF. CDR3 sequence (DNA): TGCGCCAGCAACCTAGGGGGCGAGCAGTACTTC.

Details on this clone: Its ends do not fully match the called genes, so a read error is possible. The chain links TRBV30 to TRBJ1-4, with TRBD1 as a possible D gene (6 bases). This CDR3 has 15 amino acids. Germline lookup yields CDR1 GTSNPN and CDR2 SVGIG (reference sequence). CDR3: CAWSPTGTTNEKLFF. The CDR3 coding sequence is TGTGCCTGGAGTCCCACAGGGACAACAAATGAAAAACTGTTTTTT.

The chain joins TRBV19 to TRBJ2-1; 9 positions agree with TRBD1. V lost 5 bases to trimming and J lost 7 bases; unmatched junction nucleotides: 12. This CDR3 contains 16 residues. Germline assignment: CDR1 LNHDA and CDR2 SQIVND (reference sequence). CDR3 sequence: CASSRLGGQGINEQFF. The CDR3 DNA is TGTGCCAGTAGTCGCCTCGGAGGACAGGGGATAAATGAGCAGTTCTTC.

The chain combines TRBV4-1 with TRBJ2-1; TRBD1 might be the D (6 bases). There are 16 residues in the CDR3. CDR1 and CDR2 from the germline V gene are MGHRA and YSYEKL. V dropped 1 base and J dropped 8 bases, with 18 bases sitting between them. CDR3 sequence (DNA): TGCGCCAGCAGCCAAGGTAGGGGGACCACAAACGATGAGCAGTTCTTC. This translates into CASSQGRGTTNDEQFF.

The genes are TRBV7-2 and TRBJ1-5; D gene unclear. This CDR3 has 13 residues. The ends were cut back, 2 bases at V and 1 base at J, with 3 bases in the middle. The germline V gene encodes CDR1 SGHTA and CDR2 FQGNSA. The CDR3 reads CASSLISNQPQHF. In nucleotides, the CDR3 is TGTGCCAGCAGCTTAATCAGCAATCAGCCCCAGCATTTT.

This chain joins TRBV19 and TRBJ1-1, with D possibly matching TRBD1 (5 bases). Trimming shortened V by 4 bases and J by 2 bases, and 11 bases separated the two germline ends. The CDR3 has 14 amino acids. The germline CDR1 and CDR2 sequences are LNHDA and SQIVND (reference sequence). The CDR3 spells CASSTGYPNTEAFF. CDR3 in DNA: TGTGCCAGTAGTACAGGGTACCCCAACACTGAAGCTTTCTTT.

This chain joins TRBV6-2 or TRBV6-3 and TRBJ1-1; D is unresolved. CDR3 length: 16 residues. Trimming removed 5 bases from V and 0 bases from J, with 16 bases in between. Germline V gives CDR1 MNHEY, CDR2 SVGEGT. This CDR3 reads CASSTLRQVMNTEAFF. CDR3 bases: TGTGCCAGCAGTACATTGCGACAAGTCATGAACACTGAAGCTTTCTTT.

This chain connects TRBV11-1 to TRBJ2-3; D possibly matches TRBD1 or TRBD2 (6 bases each). The germline V gene has CDR1 SGHAT and CDR2 FQDESV (reference sequence). This CDR3 comprises 12 residues. Trimming removed 7 bases from V and 8 bases from J, with 13 bases in between. The CDR3 region is CASNAEGGTQYF. In DNA, the CDR3 is TGTGCCAGCAACGCCGAGGGGGGTACGCAGTATTTT.

This clone has only one observation. The chain uses TRBV24-1 and TRBJ2-1; 8 positions match TRBD1. The V gene's germline CDR1 is KGHDR and CDR2 SFDVKD. V gave up 5 bases and J gave up 1 base; unmatched junction bases: 6. The CDR3 length is 16 residues. DNA for the CDR3: TGTGCCACCAGTGTACCGGGACAGGATTCCTACAATGAGCAGTTCTTC. Amino acids: CATSVPGQDSYNEQFF.

The chain links TRBV11-3 to TRBJ2-2; a weak D match, TRBD2 (7 bases). Trimming left V 5 bases short and J 3 bases short, with 13 bases between. The germline V gene encodes CDR1 SGHNT and CDR2 YENEEA. This CDR3 is built from 15 residues. The DNA for the CDR3 is TGTGCCAGCAGCCTACGGGGGGCTGACACCGGGGAGCTGTTTTTT. It yields the protein CASSLRGADTGELFF.

This clone was seen a single time. In DNA, the CDR3 is TGTGCCAGCAGCTTAGGAGGGACAGGGAGATTAGCTTTTGAAAAACTGTTTTTT. Its protein is CASSLGGTGRLAFEKLFF. The gene calls are TRBV7-9 and TRBJ1-4; 9 nucleotides agree with TRBD1. CDR3 size: 18 residues. Germline assignment: CDR1 SEHNR and CDR2 FQNEAQ (reference sequence). Trimming at V came to 1 base and at J to 7 bases, leaving 13 bases not matched to a gene.

V gene TRBV27 combines with J gene TRBJ2-2, with a tentative D call TRBD2 (6 bases). This CDR3 region has 17 residues. V dropped 2 bases and J dropped 5 bases, with 18 bases sitting between them. Germline V lookup: CDR1 MNHEY, CDR2 SMNVEV (reference sequence). CDR3 sequence: CASSLLGGGTGTGELFF. CDR3 coding DNA: TGTGCCAGCAGTTTACTGGGTGGGGGGACGGGAACCGGGGAGCTGTTTTTT.

The chain employs TRBV7-9 and TRBJ1-6; possible D gene TRBD1, 6 bases. Trimming cost V 5 bases and J 6 bases, with 20 bases left between them. The CDR3 consists of 17 residues. Germline CDR1 is SEHNR and CDR2 is FQNEAQ (reference sequence). Here the CDR3 reads CASSPDTDRYLNSPLHF. In DNA form, the CDR3 reads TGTGCCAGCAGCCCCGACACGGACAGATATCTTAATTCACCCCTCCACTTT.

This chain joins TRBV27 and TRBJ1-2, with no clear D. V lost 3 bases, J lost 2 bases, and 10 bases lay in between. The CDR3 spans 14 residues. Germline V CDR1 and CDR2: MNHEY, SMNVEV (reference sequence). The CDR3 loop is CASSFSLQNYGYTF. The CDR3 region has the DNA TGTGCCAGCAGTTTTTCGCTACAGAACTATGGCTACACCTTC.

The chain is built from TRBV19 and TRBJ1-2, with D possibly matching TRBD1 (6 bases). Germline values: CDR1 LNHDA, CDR2 SQIVND (reference sequence). Trimming shortened V by 8 bases and J by 4 bases, and 20 bases separated the two germline ends. This CDR3 spans 15 amino acids. The CDR3 region is CASQEGGAPLYGYTF. CDR3 coding DNA: TGTGCCAGTCAAGAAGGGGGGGCGCCCCTCTATGGCTACACCTTC.

The J gene is TRBJ1-2, the V gene TRBV6-2 or TRBV6-3; D remains ambiguous. The germline CDR1 and CDR2 sequences are MNHEY and SVGEGT. The ends were cut back, 6 bases at V and 4 bases at J, with 9 bases in the middle. The CDR3 length is 12 residues. This chain's CDR3 is CASSRLAYGYTF. As DNA, the CDR3 is TGTGCCAGCAGCCGACTCGCCTATGGCTACACCTTC.

The chain couples TRBV19 to TRBJ1-1, with unresolved D. Between the trimmed V and J ends, which lost 7 bases and 8 bases, there was a span of 20 bases. CDR1 and CDR2 (germline): LNHDA, SQIVND (reference sequence). The CDR3 runs 14 residues. The CDR3 sequence: CASTHLGPTFEAFF. The CDR3 coding sequence is TGTGCCAGTACTCACCTCGGGCCTACCTTCGAAGCTTTCTTT.